This TCR beta chain stems from a study of shared clonotypes between healthy human individuals. Study-wide results and caveats: Clonotypes which were not shared had lower generation probabilities than clonotypes that all four donors shared.

The repertoire was sequenced with immunoSEQ multiplex PCR; TCRdb's copy has only in-frame clones and lacks some. Of 2 million to 2.5 million clones listed, 85% to 95% are singletons. This CDR3 is built from 13 residues. Trimming left V 5 bases short and J 8 bases short, with 13 bases between. Germline V CDR1 and CDR2: SEHNR, FQNEAQ (reference sequence). About this clone: Antigen specificity is unknown.

Only CD45RO-negative cells positively selected for CCR7 counted as naive CD8 cells, so terminally differentiated effector memory CD45RA+ cells were excluded. This sequence joins TRBV7-9 and TRBJ2-1; unclear D gene. This TCR was sampled from a man between 18 and 35 years old in good health. Some clones in this sample may be carry-over from other donors' samples. The sequenced sample was naive CD8+ T cells from PBMCs. CDR3 protein: CASSALFRDEQFF. In nucleotides, the CDR3 is TGTGCCAGCAGCGCTCTATTCCGCGATGAGCAGTTCTTC.